This T cell receptor beta chain was identified in a study of control samples from healthy donors and cancer patients (TCRdb year 2020). Of note for this clone: No antigen is known for it.

Receptors were amplified or captured by the immunoSEQ multiplex PCR assay. Drawn from immuneACCESS, this table holds only the in-frame rearrangements with V and J called that TCRdb kept. Clones are partly lost; checked studies trace under half to an unresolved V gene and leave the rest unexplained. This sample's table carries 150,000 to 200,000 clones. Of the sample, approximately 2.2% falls within the top ten clones. From its cysteine to its phenylalanine, the CDR3 spans 15 amino acids. Only the CDR3 DNA stays, 45 bases, in frame from base 1. Recombination joined TRBV21-1 with TRBJ2-1. TRBV21-1 is deemed a pseudogene. The sample was blood. The receptor's source is a woman in her twenties or thirties in good health. The CDR3 reads as follows: CASSKDFQHPEGPFF. The DNA sequence is as follows: TGTGCCAGCAGCAAAGATTTCCAACACCCAGAGGGGCCGTTCTTC.